This is a list of T cell receptor beta chains from one sample in a study of T cells in Graves' hyperthyroidism and ophthalmopathy. TCRdb re-called the multiplex PCR reads with MiXCR, one entry per CDR3 protein. Altogether under 300,000 distinct CDR3 sequences are present, roughly 22% being singletons, with the ten largest covering 64%. Input material: blood. Receptor source: a young man with Graves' ophthalmopathy. The CDR3 runs from the conserved cysteine through the conserved F or W. D genes are given only for firm matches. Clone size appears in some rows only: once, few, many, or a class for an expanded clone.

abundance,j_gene,v_gene,d_gene,CDR3aa,CDR3nt
few,TRBJ2-7,TRBV6-1,TRBD2,CASMLGRAVEQYF,TGTGCCAGCATGCTAGGGAGGGCCGTCGAGCAGTACTTC
NA,TRBJ1-3,TRBV15,NA,CATSRVPGDTIYF,TGTGCCACCAGCAGAGTCCCAGGGGACACCATATATTTT
many,TRBJ1-2,TRBV28,NA,CASSLQGIYYGYTF,TGTGCCAGCAGTTTACAGGGGATCTACTATGGCTACACCTTC
NA,TRBJ1-2,TRBV3-1,NA,CASSQVLFRGYTF,TGTGCCAGCAGCCAAGTTTTATTTCGTGGCTACACCTTC
few,TRBJ1-1,TRBV20-1,NA,CSARARGIRYTEAFF,TGCAGTGCTAGAGCCCGGGGGATCCGCTACACTGAAGCTTTCTTT
many,TRBJ1-1,TRBV2,NA,CASEFRENTEAFF,TGTGCCAGCGAGTTCAGGGAGAACACTGAAGCTTTCTTT
few,TRBJ1-4,TRBV7-7,NA,CASSLRGGATNEKLFF,TGTGCTAGCAGCTTACGAGGAGGTGCAACTAATGAAAAACTGTTTTTT
many,TRBJ2-3,TRBV28,NA,CASTHGGSGGDTQYF,TGTGCCAGCACCCACGGTGGGAGCGGAGGAGATACGCAGTATTTT
NA,TRBJ2-2,TRBV5-1,NA,CASTPKTDNTGGLFF,TGCGCCAGCACCCCGAAGACAGATAACACCGGGGGGCTGTTTTTT
few,TRBJ2-5,TRBV9,TRBD2,CASSVSGTMVKETQYF,TGTGCCAGCAGCGTAAGCGGGACTATGGTTAAAGAGACCCAGTACTTC
many,TRBJ2-4,TRBV28,NA,CASSLSQLAKNIQYF,TGTGCCAGCAGTTTAAGTCAGCTAGCCAAAAACATTCAGTACTTC
few,TRBJ2-1,TRBV11-2,TRBD1,CASSLVTGPYDEQFF,TGTGCCAGCAGCTTAGTGACAGGGCCCTACGATGAGCAGTTCTTC
many,TRBJ2-3,TRBV19,TRBD2,CASSTSGASDTQYF,TGTGCCAGTAGCACTAGCGGAGCCTCGGATACGCAGTATTTT
many,TRBJ1-5,TRBV20-1,NA,CSASEPSNQPQHF,TGCAGTGCCTCAGAACCCAGCAATCAGCCCCAGCATTTT
many,TRBJ2-7,TRBV30,NA,CAWRGKGQYEQYF,TGTGCCTGGAGAGGTAAGGGGCAATACGAGCAGTACTTC
NA,TRBJ2-2,TRBV6-1,TRBD2,CASSEAWLAGNTGELFF,TGTGCCAGCAGTGAAGCGTGGTTAGCGGGTAACACCGGGGAGCTGTTTTTT
NA,TRBJ2-5,TRBV5-4,TRBD1,CASSRQGATETQYF,TGTGCCAGCAGCCGACAGGGGGCCACGGAGACCCAGTACTTC
NA,TRBJ2-7,TRBV6-1,NA,CASTDTASGAYEQYF,TGTGCCAGCACAGATACCGCCTCGGGAGCCTACGAGCAGTACTTC